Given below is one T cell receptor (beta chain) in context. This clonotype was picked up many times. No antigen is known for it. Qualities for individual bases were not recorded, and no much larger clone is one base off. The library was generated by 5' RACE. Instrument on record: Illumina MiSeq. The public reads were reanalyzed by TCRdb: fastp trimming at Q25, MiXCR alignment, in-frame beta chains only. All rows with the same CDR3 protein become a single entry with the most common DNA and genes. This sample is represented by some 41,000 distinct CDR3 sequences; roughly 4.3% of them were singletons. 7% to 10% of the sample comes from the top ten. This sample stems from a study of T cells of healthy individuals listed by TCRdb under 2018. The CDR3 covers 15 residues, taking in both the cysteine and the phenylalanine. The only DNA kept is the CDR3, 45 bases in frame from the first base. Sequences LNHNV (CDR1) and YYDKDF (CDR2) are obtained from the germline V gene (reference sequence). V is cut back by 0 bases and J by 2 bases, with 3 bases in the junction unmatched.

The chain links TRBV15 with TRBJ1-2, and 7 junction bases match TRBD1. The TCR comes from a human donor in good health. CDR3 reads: CATSREQGINYGYTF. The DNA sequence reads TGTGCCACCAGCAGAGAACAGGGGATAAACTATGGCTACACCTTC.